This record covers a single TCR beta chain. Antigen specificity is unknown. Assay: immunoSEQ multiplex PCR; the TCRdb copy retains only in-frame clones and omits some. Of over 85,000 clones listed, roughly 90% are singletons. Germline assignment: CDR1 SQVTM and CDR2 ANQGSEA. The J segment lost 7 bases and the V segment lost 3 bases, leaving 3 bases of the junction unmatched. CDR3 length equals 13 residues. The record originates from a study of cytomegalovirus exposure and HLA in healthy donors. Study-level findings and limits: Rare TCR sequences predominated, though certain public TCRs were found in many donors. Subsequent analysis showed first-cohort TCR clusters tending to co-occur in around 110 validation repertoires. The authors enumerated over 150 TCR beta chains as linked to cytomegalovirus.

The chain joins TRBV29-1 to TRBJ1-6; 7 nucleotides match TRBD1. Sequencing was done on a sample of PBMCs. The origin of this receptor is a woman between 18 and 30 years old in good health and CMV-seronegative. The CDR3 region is CSVDEGANSPLHF. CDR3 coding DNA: TGCAGCGTTGATGAGGGGGCAAATTCACCCCTCCACTTT.